This entry describes one T cell receptor beta chain. It lacks a known antigen. No per-base quality is available; no much larger clone lies one base away. The cohort was made up of 500 to 850 healthy bone marrow donors. At the time of sampling, all cohort members were nominally healthy, though unrecorded immune exposures were likely present. The donor was CMV seronegative and was included in the group of a few hundred seronegative cohort members. Every donor gave a peripheral blood sample, and the peripheral blood mononuclear cells from that sample were used for TCR beta sequencing. Genomic DNA was extracted from the blood cell samples with the Qiagen DNeasy Blood Extraction Kit. V lost 5 bases and J lost 5 bases, and the count of bases not matched to a germline gene is 4. Reading the germline V gene gives CDR1 SQVTM and CDR2 ANQGSEA. The CDR3 sequence holds 13 residues, the cysteine and phenylalanine included. The only DNA kept is the CDR3, 39 bases in frame from the first base.

The data were obtained in a study of cytomegalovirus exposure and HLA in healthy donors (dated by TCRdb to between 2016 and 2019). The study in broad terms: According to an earlier analysis of several hundred of the donors, about 179 million T cells yielded over 100 million unique TCR beta sequences and about 300 Gb of sequence data. Typing coverage varied by locus: roughly 620-640 donors for A, B, C, DRB1 and DQB1; around 560 for DQA1; about 570 for DPA1; roughly 450 for DPB1. Among about 400 genotyped donors of the cohort, an average of approximately 240,000 unique TCR beta nucleotide sequences was sequenced per donor, of which 15% to 20% were non-productive. An early release covering approximately 600 HLA-typed donors comprised around 300 gigabases of sequencing data and tens of millions of unique TCR sequences. Class I and class II HLA loci were covered by the typing at four-digit resolution. The study profiled the T cell repertoires of under 700 subjects by immunosequencing and related them to cytomegalovirus serostatus. Donor age, sex, ethnicity and CMV serostatus were compiled together with the repertoire data. Several DR-DQ haplotypes were treated as single units for association and clustering because of strong linkage in the cohort. A separate validation cohort of some 130 different subjects was used in addition to the roughly 670-subject first cohort. The study aimed to test whether cataloging public T cell receptors could reveal signatures of past pathogen exposure. In an earlier analysis of a few hundred of the donors, high-throughput TCR beta sequencing was used to judge whether each TCR beta V gene segment behaved as functional or pseudogenic. A later analysis re-analyzed previously published TCR beta repertoires from approximately 670 donors and added high-resolution HLA genotyping to study TCR occurrence patterns. To predict cytomegalovirus infection status, the study combined high-throughput TCR immunosequencing, statistical association of individual TCRs with disease status, and machine learning. All discovery cohort repertoires had been generated using a single sequencing platform. Rather than using new phenotypic data, the later analysis identified candidate immune exposures from TCR beta sequences and from how often those sequences occurred across donors. A later genetic analysis used genome-wide SNP genotypes for about 65% of the 666 donors, treating that subset as a discovery cohort. Among the roughly 400 genotyped donors, 81% belonged to the genetic ancestry cluster associated with self-reported Caucasian donors. Broad study findings and their caveats: In a later genetic analysis, fewer N-insertions in productive TCRs were reported among donors in an Asian-associated ancestry cluster than the roughly 710-donor mean. Because HLA typing was unavailable for some donors at each locus, only the typed subset was used in association tests. A group of highly shared sequence variants was considered likely to be a technical artifact of the sequencing pipeline. Specific HLA alleles were associated with over 15,000 TCR beta sequences at a false discovery rate of 0.05 in a later analysis. Only TCR beta chains were sequenced in this cohort, and the absence of alpha or paired-chain data limited detectable features. A further reported finding was that TCR beta sequences accurately predicted the HLA-A and HLA-B alleles for most subjects in the first cohort. In the study, about 150 TCR beta chains were listed as associated with cytomegalovirus. A later analysis found that TCR association rates varied across HLA loci, with DRB1 alleles showing the most associated TCRs and HLA-C alleles the fewest. Compared with equally common non-associated chains, HLA-associated TCR beta chains in a later analysis were more clonally expanded and had lower generation probabilities. Broadly in line with IMGT annotations, most TCR beta V segments showed up in productive rearrangements about 87% or about 30% of the time in an earlier analysis of approximately 640 of the donors. In a later genetic analysis, a missense DCLRE1C variant was associated with V-gene and J-gene trimming of TCR beta chains, and the association was replicated in an independent cohort. When HLA alleles, especially DR and DQ, strongly co-occurred, attributing TCR associations to individual alleles was difficult. A few of the identified cytomegalovirus-associated TCR beta chains were confirmed in vitro to be specific for cytomegalovirus antigens. Several of the top co-occurrence clusters appeared to be linked to parvovirus B19, influenza, CMV and Epstein-Barr virus, according to a later analysis. The only immune exposure information available for the cohort was CMV serostatus. Some IMGT-functional V segments, including TRBV6-2 and TRBV6-3, could not be distinguished by the 87-base-pair reads and were therefore excluded. About 17 rarely observed V segments, including chromosome 9 orphons, were excluded from the earlier analysis of some 590 of the donors because counts were too low. In both the original and validation cohorts, the classifier was reported to diagnose cytomegalovirus status with high specificity and sensitivity. Linkage disequilibrium might explain the correlated functional status among segregating V segments, but an unknown experimental factor could not be excluded. The authors suggested that the approach could potentially be generalized to other disease states and immunological phenotypes. In a later analysis, most CMV-associated TCR beta chains were found to appear HLA-restricted, with HLA associations seemingly driven largely by CMV exposure. While some public TCRs were present in many individuals, most TCR sequences turned up only very rarely across donors. Roughly uniform sequencing depth across donors was assumed in presence/absence analyses, although this assumption may not hold.

The library was built by means of the immunoSEQ multiplex PCR assay. A mixture of 60 forward primers for TCR Vbeta segments and 13 reverse primers for TCR Jbeta segments was used in the multiplex PCR. Amplification of the CDR3 region of rearranged TCR beta genes was performed with a multiplex PCR assay on genomic DNA. Amplified TCR beta libraries were sequenced as 87-base-pair reads on the Illumina HiSeq System. Per the source publication's procedure: In a later analysis, approximately 74 million unique TCR beta chains were counted across the 690 or so repertoires, and roughly 11 million of these chains were shared by at least two donors. Raw reads were error-corrected and collapsed into unique sequences with a nearest-neighbor algorithm that merged closely related sequences to remove PCR and sequencing errors. CDR3 sequences were aligned to IMGT reference sequences to assign V, D and J gene segments. For a sequence to be retained, a match of at least six nucleotides was required to both a V gene segment and a J gene segment. Rearrangements were called productive when the CDR3 lacked stop codons and stayed in frame with V and J; all others were non-productive. Following IMGT convention, CDR3 was defined as the stretch from the second conserved V-encoded cysteine to the conserved J-encoded phenylalanine. The earlier analysis of a few hundred of the donors excluded sequences that lacked an unambiguous match to a single V gene segment. An earlier analysis of fewer than 650 of the donors classified V segments as functional when productive rearrangements were above 56.7% and as segregating when the standard deviation between donors was above 5%. A statistical classification framework was built for diagnosing cytomegalovirus status from the catalog of TCR beta chain sequences. A later analysis assigned V and J genes by comparing TCR nucleotide sequences with IMGT/GENE-DB human TR gene sequences. A later analysis assigned CDR3 sequences and most-parsimonious VDJ recombination scenarios with the TCRdist pipeline. In a later analysis, every TCR beta chain was defined by the combination of its CDR3 amino acid sequence and its V-gene family, and reads without a unique V-gene family were dropped. A later analysis removed 500 to 600 highly shared, low-generation-probability nucleotide sequences to deal with suspected cross-contamination and a sequencing artifact. A later analysis calculated a clonal expansion index for each public chain from normalized within-repertoire ranks of inferred template counts. In a later analysis, generation probabilities were computed with a VDJ recombination model fitted to out-of-frame rearrangements, and the resulting probabilities were checked against IGoR. In a later analysis, hypergeometric tests were used to score TCR-TCR, TCR-HLA and TCR-CMV co-occurrence, with a repertoire-size bias correction applied to TCR pairs. A later analysis estimated false discovery rates by permuting HLA or CMV assignments 20 times. In a later analysis, co-occurring TCRs were grouped with DBSCAN, and TCRdist sequence similarity was added when clustering was performed within HLA-allele-positive subsets. For co-occurrence clustering, repertoires with fewer than 30,000 or more than 120,000 public chains were excluded, along with 5 or 6 repertoires with anomalous nucleotide sharing. Held by TCRdb, this immuneACCESS table contains in-frame sequences only and omits some clones. Under half of the omission traces to an unresolved V gene where checked; the cause of the rest is unknown. V and J calls plus clone size are reproduced from that table; the DNA served to infer D and trimming. This sample lists fewer than 150,000 clones; roughly 70% were detected once. Roughly 3% of the sample rests with the top ten.

Sequencing was performed on PBMCs. The TCR sequence derives from a man aged 30 to 39 in good health and CMV-seronegative. The chain was built from TRBV29-1 and TRBJ2-5; TRBD2 lines up with 11 middle nucleotides. The DNA sequence is given as TGCAGCGTTCCCGGGACTAGCGGCGAGACCCAGTACTTC. It encodes CSVPGTSGETQYF.